Below, 20 T cell receptor beta chains from the same sample are listed, as sequenced in a study of T cells in Graves' hyperthyroidism and ophthalmopathy. Amplification targeted TCR beta CDR3 regions from RNA transcripts. Carried out on the TCR CDR3, a first-round RT-PCR used the HTBI primer set. Using its own MiXCR run on the multiplex PCR reads, TCRdb lists one record per CDR3 protein. The sample has tens of thousands of distinct CDR3 sequences, roughly 52% seen once. Sequenced sample: blood. Receptor source: a woman between 50 and 59 years old with Graves' hyperthyroidism that later progressed to Graves' ophthalmopathy.

This rearrangement joins TRBV20-1 to TRBJ2-1; D is unresolved. The CDR3 loop spans 12 amino acids. The V and J ends lost 3 bases and 9 bases respectively, with 12 bases between them. Germline values: CDR1 DFQATT, CDR2 SNEGSKA (reference sequence). CDR3 nucleotide sequence: TGCAGTGCTAGGAGCCAGCGTACTGAGCAGTTCTTC. Its translation: CSARSQRTEQFF.

This clonotype was seen many times. V usage is TRBV5-1 and J usage is TRBJ2-3, with 15 bases fitting TRBD2. Trimming removed 4 bases from V and 4 bases from J; junction bases left unmatched: 4. There are 16 residues in the CDR3. Germline V gene lookup returns CDR1 SGHRS and CDR2 YFSETQ. DNA of the CDR3: TGCGCCAGCAGCCATCGGACTAGCGGGAGGGCAGATACGCAGTATTTT. Its translation is CASSHRTSGRADTQYF.

This clonotype appeared many times. The chain has TRBV30 and TRBJ1-1; a weak D match, TRBD1 (5 bases). CDR1 is GTSNPN and CDR2 is SVGIG in the germline V gene (reference sequence). Trimming removed 0 bases from V and 3 bases from J, with 8 bases in between. This CDR3 is built from 13 residues. CDR3 bases: TGTGCCTGGAGTGTCGGGGGTGACACTGAAGCTTTCTTT. Its translation is CAWSVGGDTEAFF.

There are many counts of this clonotype. V is TRBV7-2 and J is TRBJ2-1; tentative D call: TRBD2 (6 bases). Germline assignment: CDR1 SGHTA and CDR2 FQGNSA. This CDR3 has 15 amino acids. V dropped 1 base and J dropped 2 bases, with 9 bases sitting between them. CDR3 protein: CASSLVASAYNEQFF. CDR3 coding DNA: TGTGCCAGCAGCTTAGTGGCTAGCGCCTACAATGAGCAGTTCTTC. The full variable domain, its missing parts supplied by reference TRBV7-2 and TRBJ2-1, is GAGVSQSPSNKVTEKGKDVELRCDPISGHTALYWYRQSLGQGLEFLIYFQGNSAPDKSGLPSDRFSAERTGGSVSTLTIQRTQQEDSAVYLCASSLVASAYNEQFFGPGTRLTVL.

This clonotype was recorded once. V is TRBV7-8 and J is TRBJ2-1, with D possibly TRBD1 on 5 matching bases. The V end lost 5 bases, the J end lost 16 bases, and 24 bases lay between the germline ends. Germline V gene sequence: CDR1 SGHVS, CDR2 FQNEAQ. The length of the CDR3 is 14 residues. The CDR3 nucleotides are TGTGCCAGCAGCCCCCGTCAAGGGGCTACGGGCCTTTTCTTC. Translated: CASSPRQGATGLFF.

This clonotype was observed many times. The V gene is TRBV19, the J gene TRBJ2-2; 7 nucleotides line up with TRBD2. Germline CDR1 is LNHDA and CDR2 is SQIVND (reference sequence). Trimming cost V 5 bases and J 2 bases; bases outside gene matches: 11. CDR3 size: 17 residues. CDR3 bases: TGTGCCAGTAGTGGGCGGGGGACTCACATTAACACCGGGGAGCTGTTTTTT. This sequence encodes CASSGRGTHINTGELFF.

The chain recombines TRBV5-1 with TRBJ2-3; a weak D match, TRBD2 (6 bases). Trimming stripped 4 bases from V and 4 bases from J, with 13 bases between. This CDR3 has 14 residues. CDR1 and CDR2 (germline): SGHRS, YFSETQ. The CDR3 nucleotides read TGCGCCAGCAGCCCGGGGGAGACCGCAGATACGCAGTATTTT. It codes for CASSPGETADTQYF.

This clonotype has a single count. Germline is not matched at one junction end, which may reflect a read error. The DNA for the CDR3 is TGTGCCGGCAGTCCACAGTCAACTGATGAAAAACTGTTTTTT. Translation gives CAGSPQSTDEKLFF. This sequence joins TRBV7-6 and TRBJ1-4; D not certain. The V gene's germline CDR1 is SGHVS and CDR2 FNYEAQ. The CDR3 length is 14 residues.

This clonotype was seen at least ten times. The rearrangement links TRBV19 to TRBJ1-1, with a weak D call TRBD1 (5 bases). The CDR3 has 14 residues. Trimming shortened V by 5 bases and J by 1 base, and 11 bases separated the two germline ends. Germline CDR1 reads LNHDA; CDR2 reads SQIVND (reference sequence). CDR3: CASSDRRGNTEAFF. CDR3 sequence (DNA): TGTGCCAGTAGTGACAGAAGGGGGAACACTGAAGCTTTCTTT.

This clonotype was picked up many times. The J gene is TRBJ2-7, the V gene TRBV5-1, with D uncertain. The germline V and J ends were trimmed by 9 bases and 6 bases, with 16 bases remaining between them. Germline V gives CDR1 SGHRS, CDR2 YFSETQ. CDR3 length: 12 amino acids. CDR3 sequence: CANPPANLEQYF. In DNA, the CDR3 is TGCGCCAACCCACCCGCGAACCTCGAGCAGTACTTC. Full variable domain (missing parts from reference TRBV5-1 and TRBJ2-7): KAGVTQTPRYLIKTRGQQVTLSCSPISGHRSVSWYQQTPGQGLQFLFEYFSETQRNKGNFPGRFSGRQFSNSRSEMNVSTLELGDSALYLCANPPANLEQYFGPGTRLTVT.

A remark on this clonotype: This may be a read error, as it is one base from a much larger clone. V usage is TRBV6-5 and J usage is TRBJ2-1; D possibly corresponds to TRBD2 (5 bases). This CDR3 comprises 15 residues. Germline loops: CDR1 MNHEY, CDR2 SVGAGI. The CDR3 region has the DNA TGTGCCAGCAACAACGGCGTGGGAGCCCCCAATGAGCAGTCCTTC. Translating it yields CASNNGVGAPNEQSF.

With respect to this clonotype: It is unclear where the CDR3 begins or ends on the DNA, so no DNA is shown, and the CDR3 is as TCRdb lists it. The CDR3: CASSLAGGLDEQFFGPQHF. The chain combines TRBV7-9 with TRBJ1-5. The CDR3 has 19 amino acids, counting both end residues. Germline V CDR1 and CDR2: SEHNR, FQNEAQ (reference sequence).

With regard to this clonotype: Its ends do not fully match the called genes, so a read error is possible. The chain recombines TRBV7-9 with TRBJ2-3; perhaps TRBD2 as D (5 bases). The CDR3 has 15 residues. The germline gives CDR1 SEHNR, CDR2 FQNEAQ (reference sequence). CDR3 nucleotide sequence: TGTGCCAGCAGCTTACAGCGGAAGAACACAGATATGCAGTATTTT. It is translated as CASSLQRKNTDMQYF. The variable domain in full, completed from reference TRBV7-9 and TRBJ2-3, reads DTGVSQNPRHKITKRGQNVTFRCDPISEHNRLYWYRQTLGQGPEFLTYFQNEAQLEKSRLLSDRFSAERPKGSFSTLEIQRTEQGDSAMYLCASSLQRKNTDMQYFGPGTRLTVL.

V is TRBV7-3 and J is TRBJ1-2, with no clear D. The V and J ends lost 3 bases and 3 bases respectively, with 14 bases between them. The germline CDR1 and CDR2 sequences are SGHTA and FQGTGA. This CDR3 region has 15 residues. As DNA, the CDR3 is TGTGCCAGCAGCTTCTCCCTCGACCGGCACTATGGCTACACCTTC. As protein: CASSFSLDRHYGYTF.

This chain links TRBV2 with TRBJ1-5; D unresolved. The CDR3 runs 15 residues. The germline CDR1 and CDR2 sequences are SNHLY and FYNNEI. V lost 5 bases and J lost 11, with 22 bases in between. CDR3 sequence (DNA): TGTGCCAGCAGTTTCGGGCTCCAAATCGGGGAGACCCAGCATTTT. This translates into CASSFGLQIGETQHF.

In its sample, this clonotype was seen many times. The chain has TRBV27 and TRBJ1-2, with D possibly TRBD1 on 5 matching bases. CDR1 is MNHEY, CDR2 SMNVEV, per germline (reference sequence). The V gene lost 6 bases and the J gene lost 1 base, with 9 bases spanning the gap. This CDR3 is 13 amino acids long. The CDR3 DNA is TGTGCCAGCAGCCGGGGGATTAACTATGGCTACACCTTC. Its translation is CASSRGINYGYTF.

This chain links TRBV2 with TRBJ2-2; D gene uncertain. Germline V gene lookup returns CDR1 SNHLY and CDR2 FYNNEI. Between the trimmed V and J ends, which lost 6 bases and 5 bases, there was a span of 4 bases. The CDR3 consists of 11 residues. CDR3 sequence (DNA): TGTGCCAGCAGAGAAACCGGGGAGCTGTTTTTT. Its translation: CASRETGELFF.

This clonotype was seen a few times. The rearrangement uses TRBV10-1 and TRBJ2-5; D may be TRBD1 (7 bases). CDR3 size: 14 residues. The V gene lost 10 bases and the J gene lost 5 bases, with 20 bases spanning the gap. Germline assignment: CDR1 WNHNN and CDR2 SYGVQD (reference sequence). The CDR3 sequence is CATGVLDRVETQYF. The CDR3 nucleotides are TGCGCCACGGGGGTCCTCGACAGGGTGGAGACCCAGTACTTC.

This clonotype came up many times. V is TRBV6-2 or TRBV6-3 and J is TRBJ2-1; no clear D gene. This CDR3 is 14 amino acids long. Germline V gene sequence: CDR1 MNHEY, CDR2 SVGEGT. Trimming shortened V by 5 bases and J by 0 bases, and 8 bases separated the two germline ends. The CDR3 spells CASSEQSSYNEQFF. Written as DNA, the CDR3 is TGTGCCAGCAGTGAGCAGAGCTCCTACAATGAGCAGTTCTTC.

The DNA of the CDR3 is TGTGCCAGCAGCCAAGGGAACAGCGAGCAGTACTTC. It yields the protein CASSQGNSEQYF. This sequence joins TRBV4-2 and TRBJ2-7; D uncertain. The germline V gene encodes CDR1 LGHNA and CDR2 YNFKEQ. Trimming cost V 1 base and J 6 bases, with 7 bases left between them. The CDR3 has 12 residues.